This T cell receptor (beta chain) is from a study of metastatic and nonmetastatic thyroid tumors. The V and J ends lost 1 base and 0 bases respectively, with 8 bases between them. The CDR3 is 15 amino acids. All patients were treatment-naive before thyroid surgery. TCRdb reanalyzed the PCR reads via MiXCR. The sample consists of more than 13,000 clones, 25% to 30% of them appearing once. This clone is labeled large. The V gene is TRBV12-3 or TRBV12-4, the J gene TRBJ2-3, with D unclear. Sequenced material: tumor tissue. The TCR originated in a male donor with papillary thyroid cancer or a benign thyroid nodule (not recorded which). Some clones in this sample may be carry-over from other donors' samples. In nucleotides, the CDR3 is TGTGCCAGCAGTTTAGGACTGGCTAGCACAGATACGCAGTATTTT. Amino acid sequence: CASSLGLASTDTQYF.